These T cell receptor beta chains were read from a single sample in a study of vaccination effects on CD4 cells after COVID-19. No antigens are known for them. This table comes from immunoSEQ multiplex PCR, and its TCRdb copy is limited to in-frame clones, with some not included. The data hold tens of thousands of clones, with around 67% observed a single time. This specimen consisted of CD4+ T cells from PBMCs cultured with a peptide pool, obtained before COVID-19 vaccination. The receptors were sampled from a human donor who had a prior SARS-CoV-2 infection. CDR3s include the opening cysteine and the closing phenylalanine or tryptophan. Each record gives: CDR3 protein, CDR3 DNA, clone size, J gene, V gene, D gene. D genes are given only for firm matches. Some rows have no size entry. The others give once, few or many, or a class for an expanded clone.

cdr3_aa: CASSQDWGGSRRNTIYF
cdr3_nt: TGTGCCAGCAGCCAAGATTGGGGGGGCTCCCGTCGAAACACCATATATTTT
clone_size: NA
j_call: TRBJ1-3
v_call: TRBV14
d_call: NA

cdr3_aa: CATKGNRGVGGYTF
cdr3_nt: TGTGCCACCAAAGGGAACAGGGGAGTGGGCGGCTACACCTTC
clone_size: NA
j_call: TRBJ1-2
v_call: TRBV2
d_call: TRBD1

cdr3_aa: CASSHRPTSSYNEQFF
cdr3_nt: TGCGCCAGCAGCCACCGTCCGACGAGCTCCTACAATGAGCAGTTCTTC
clone_size: NA
j_call: TRBJ2-1
v_call: TRBV4-1
d_call: NA

cdr3_aa: CAIRGDIYEQYF
cdr3_nt: TGTGCCATACGGGGGGATATCTACGAGCAGTACTTC
clone_size: few
j_call: TRBJ2-7
v_call: TRBV2
d_call: TRBD2

cdr3_aa: CASSGRGQINEKLFF
cdr3_nt: TGTGCCAGCAGCGGACGTGGACAGATTAATGAAAAACTGTTTTTT
clone_size: NA
j_call: TRBJ1-4
v_call: TRBV9
d_call: NA

cdr3_aa: CAQARQGRVEKLFF
cdr3_nt: TGTGCGCAAGCAAGACAGGGACGGGTCGAAAAACTGTTTTTT
clone_size: few
j_call: TRBJ1-4
v_call: TRBV30
d_call: TRBD1

cdr3_aa: CASSPDGSSVVWPQETQYF
cdr3_nt: TGTGCCAGCTCACCGGACGGGTCGTCGGTCGTTTGGCCCCAAGAGACCCAGTACTTC
clone_size: NA
j_call: TRBJ2-5
v_call: TRBV18
d_call: NA

cdr3_aa: CASSDLLSYNEQFF
cdr3_nt: TGCGCCAGCAGCGATCTTCTTTCTTACAATGAGCAGTTCTTC
clone_size: few
j_call: TRBJ2-1
v_call: TRBV5-1
d_call: NA

cdr3_aa: CASMREWDTDTQYF
cdr3_nt: TGTGCCAGCATGCGGGAGTGGGACACAGATACGCAGTATTTT
clone_size: NA
j_call: TRBJ2-3
v_call: TRBV11-2
d_call: TRBD2

cdr3_aa: CATSPGLAGTNEQFF
cdr3_nt: TGTGCCACCAGCCCGGGACTAGCGGGGACCAATGAGCAGTTCTTC
clone_size: NA
j_call: TRBJ2-1
v_call: TRBV15
d_call: TRBD2

cdr3_aa: CATSGLLRTDTQYF
cdr3_nt: TGTGCCACCTCGGGACTCCTCCGCACAGATACGCAGTATTTT
clone_size: few
j_call: TRBJ2-3
v_call: TRBV2
d_call: NA

cdr3_aa: CASSPPGAVRMSDTQYF
cdr3_nt: TGTGCCAGCAGTCCACCGGGGGCCGTAAGGATGTCAGATACGCAGTATTTT
clone_size: NA
j_call: TRBJ2-3
v_call: TRBV6-6
d_call: NA

cdr3_aa: CASSLWQRPQHF
cdr3_nt: TGTGCCAGCAGTTTATGGCAACGGCCCCAGCATTTT
clone_size: NA
j_call: TRBJ1-5
v_call: TRBV28
d_call: NA

cdr3_aa: CASSRDGQGRNSPLHF
cdr3_nt: TGTGCCAGCAGCAGGGACGGACAGGGGAGGAATTCACCCCTCCACTTT
clone_size: NA
j_call: TRBJ1-6
v_call: TRBV2
d_call: TRBD1

cdr3_aa: CASSASWGGYNEQFF
cdr3_nt: TGTGCCAGCAGCGCAAGCTGGGGAGGATACAATGAGCAGTTCTTC
clone_size: NA
j_call: TRBJ2-1
v_call: TRBV7-2
d_call: NA

cdr3_aa: CASRLDRVVEFF
cdr3_nt: TGTGCCAGCAGACTGGACAGGGTTGTCGAGTTCTTC
clone_size: NA
j_call: TRBJ2-1
v_call: TRBV6-5
d_call: TRBD1

cdr3_aa: CASSLADRGSEQYF
cdr3_nt: TGTGCCAGCAGCTTGGCCGACAGGGGGAGCGAGCAGTACTTC
clone_size: few
j_call: TRBJ2-7
v_call: TRBV5-4
d_call: TRBD1

cdr3_aa: CASSFRDRGHFSPSLNNSPLHF
cdr3_nt: TGCGCCAGCAGCTTCCGGGACAGGGGGCATTTTAGCCCATCCTTAAATAATTCACCCCTCCACTTT
clone_size: NA
j_call: TRBJ1-6
v_call: TRBV5-1
d_call: TRBD1

cdr3_aa: CASSIDNNYGYTF
cdr3_nt: TGTGCCAGTAGCATAGATAATAACTATGGCTACACCTTC
clone_size: once
j_call: TRBJ1-2
v_call: TRBV6-5
d_call: NA

cdr3_aa: CASSRRPLPEAFF
cdr3_nt: TGTGCCAGCAGCCGTCGGCCCCTTCCTGAAGCTTTCTTT
clone_size: NA
j_call: TRBJ1-1
v_call: TRBV7-9
d_call: NA

cdr3_aa: CASSFTFSYEQYF
cdr3_nt: TGTGCCAGCAGTTTTACCTTCTCCTACGAGCAGTACTTC
clone_size: few
j_call: TRBJ2-7
v_call: TRBV6-2/TRBV6-3
d_call: NA

cdr3_aa: CASSIALGLAGGYTGELFF
cdr3_nt: TGTGCCAGTAGTATAGCCCTCGGACTAGCGGGAGGCTACACCGGGGAGCTGTTTTTT
clone_size: NA
j_call: TRBJ2-2
v_call: TRBV19
d_call: TRBD2

cdr3_aa: CASSPHRDYTTGELFF
cdr3_nt: TGCGCCAGCAGCCCTCACCGGGACTATACCACCGGGGAGCTGTTTTTT
clone_size: NA
j_call: TRBJ2-2
v_call: TRBV5-1
d_call: TRBD2

cdr3_aa: CASSSTSGGYNEQFF
cdr3_nt: TGTGCCAGCAGTTCTACTAGCGGGGGCTACAATGAGCAGTTCTTC
clone_size: NA
j_call: TRBJ2-1
v_call: TRBV7-8
d_call: TRBD2

cdr3_aa: CASTLAGGSSYNEQFF
cdr3_nt: TGTGCCAGCACCCTCGCTGGGGGGAGCTCCTACAATGAGCAGTTCTTC
clone_size: few
j_call: TRBJ2-1
v_call: TRBV28
d_call: NA

cdr3_aa: CASRTPGTSITEAFF
cdr3_nt: TGTGCCAGCAGAACACCCGGGACATCGATCACTGAAGCTTTCTTT
clone_size: NA
j_call: TRBJ1-1
v_call: TRBV2
d_call: NA

cdr3_aa: CASSLAPGATGELFF
cdr3_nt: TGCGCCAGCAGCTTGGCTCCCGGGGCGACCGGGGAGCTGTTTTTT
clone_size: few
j_call: TRBJ2-2
v_call: TRBV5-1
d_call: NA

cdr3_aa: CASSLERNTEAFF
cdr3_nt: TGTGCCAGCAGCTTAGAGAGGAACACTGAAGCTTTCTTT
clone_size: NA
j_call: TRBJ1-1
v_call: TRBV11-3
d_call: NA

cdr3_aa: CAISEGWGTDTQYF
cdr3_nt: TGTGCCATCAGTGAAGGGTGGGGCACAGATACGCAGTATTTT
clone_size: few
j_call: TRBJ2-3
v_call: TRBV10-3
d_call: NA

cdr3_aa: CASREQGDTEAFF
cdr3_nt: TGTGCCAGCAGGGAACAGGGTGACACTGAAGCTTTCTTT
clone_size: NA
j_call: TRBJ1-1
v_call: TRBV12-3/TRBV12-4
d_call: NA

cdr3_aa: CASKEKSYNEQFF
cdr3_nt: TGTGCCAGCAAGGAGAAATCCTACAATGAGCAGTTCTTC
clone_size: NA
j_call: TRBJ2-1
v_call: TRBV2
d_call: NA

cdr3_aa: CSARANYGYTF
cdr3_nt: TGCAGCGCCAGGGCTAACTATGGCTACACCTTC
clone_size: NA
j_call: TRBJ1-2
v_call: TRBV29-1
d_call: NA

cdr3_aa: CASSPRRGGNSPLHF
cdr3_nt: TGTGCCAGCAGCCCCCGAAGGGGAGGCAATTCACCCCTCCACTTT
clone_size: NA
j_call: TRBJ1-6
v_call: TRBV7-2
d_call: NA

cdr3_aa: CASSIGRFNSPLHF
cdr3_nt: TGTGCCAGTAGTATAGGGAGATTTAATTCACCCCTCCACTTT
clone_size: NA
j_call: TRBJ1-6
v_call: TRBV19
d_call: NA

cdr3_aa: CASSVGTHIGYTF
cdr3_nt: TGTGCCAGCAGCGTCGGGACCCACATCGGCTACACCTTC
clone_size: NA
j_call: TRBJ1-2
v_call: TRBV9
d_call: NA

cdr3_aa: CASSLPESTDTQYF
cdr3_nt: TGCGCCAGCAGCCTTCCGGAGAGCACAGATACGCAGTATTTT
clone_size: NA
j_call: TRBJ2-3
v_call: TRBV5-1
d_call: NA

cdr3_aa: CASSSGTGRIQPQHF
cdr3_nt: TGTGCCAGCAGCTCCGGGACAGGAAGAATTCAGCCCCAGCATTTT
clone_size: NA
j_call: TRBJ1-5
v_call: TRBV7-8
d_call: TRBD1

cdr3_aa: CASSLRSGELFF
cdr3_nt: TGTGCCAGCAGTTTGAGGTCCGGGGAGCTGTTTTTT
clone_size: NA
j_call: TRBJ2-2
v_call: TRBV12-3/TRBV12-4
d_call: NA

cdr3_aa: CASSPPGTTEAFF
cdr3_nt: TGTGCCAGCTCACCACCTGGGACCACTGAAGCTTTCTTT
clone_size: NA
j_call: TRBJ1-1
v_call: TRBV18
d_call: NA

cdr3_aa: CASSLEGGSPYGYTF
cdr3_nt: TGTGCCAGCAGCTTGGAAGGGGGCAGCCCCTATGGCTACACCTTC
clone_size: NA
j_call: TRBJ1-2
v_call: TRBV5-4
d_call: TRBD1

cdr3_aa: CSAGQVSYEQYF
cdr3_nt: TGCAGCGCCGGACAGGTCTCCTACGAGCAGTACTTC
clone_size: NA
j_call: TRBJ2-7
v_call: TRBV29-1
d_call: TRBD1

cdr3_aa: CATSRRSAGNEQFF
cdr3_nt: TGTGCCACCAGCAGACGTTCGGCTGGCAATGAGCAGTTCTTC
clone_size: NA
j_call: TRBJ2-1
v_call: TRBV15
d_call: NA